This T cell receptor (beta chain) was observed in a study of blood T cell repertoires in COVID-19. Germline lookup yields CDR1 SGHAT and CDR2 FQNNGV. The ends lost 5 bases at V and 2 bases at J; junction bases unmatched: 10. The CDR3 loop spans 16 amino acids. This clone has just a few counts. Sequenced by immunoSEQ multiplex PCR; TCRdb stores in-frame clones only, minus some. The data show some 160,000 clones, 80% to 90% seen once. The sequencing input was peripheral blood. V gene TRBV11-2 combines with J gene TRBJ2-7; TRBD1 aligns across 9 bases. This TCR came from a man in his 60s with acute or convalescent COVID-19. The CDR3, as DNA: TGTGCCAGCAGCGTTAGTAGGGGACAGGGAACCTACGAGCAGTACTTC. Its translation: CASSVSRGQGTYEQYF.